This T cell receptor beta chain was sequenced in a study of early T cells in non-severe SARS-CoV-2 infection (dated by TCRdb to the early 2020s). About the full investigation: Because TCR sequencing was done on bulk RNA from unsorted whole blood, the alpha and beta chains could not be paired. On the study overall, not on this receptor specifically: Matching against VDJdb was skewed toward anti-spike CD8 responses, likely underestimated virus-specific expansions, and missed private and CD4 specificities.

The method behind the library was 5' RACE. TCRdb names NextSeq 500 as the instrument used. The TCR library protocol attached unique molecular identifiers to individual cDNA molecules to correct for sequencing error and PCR bias. Both TCR alpha and beta chains were sequenced, and tight co-correlation was observed between alpha and beta sequence abundances in each sample. The paper's data handling went like this. Decombinator V4 was used to annotate TCR sequences for V gene, J gene and CDR3. Expanded TCRs were defined as changing significantly between any two time points under a Poisson model with p below 0.0001. Abundances of TCRs were expressed as counts per million after normalisation to the total number of TCRs sequenced in each sample. TRAV1-2 paired with TRAJ12, TRAJ20 or TRAJ33 defined MAIT TCRs, while TRAV10 paired with TRAJ18 defined iNKT TCRs. VDJdb, accessed on 1 November 2021, was searched for TCRs annotated for CMV, EBV and SARS-CoV-2, and TCRs annotated for more than one antigen were excluded. TCRdb redid the processing of the public reads, applying fastp at Q25 and MiXCR, and retained in-frame beta chains. Identical CDR3 proteins give one entry, which carries the most common genes and DNA. TCRdb, not the authors, supplied the V and J calls. The sample contains about 48,000 distinct CDR3 sequences, 5.6% of them found a single time. The ten biggest clones cover around 4.3% of the sample.

CDR3 length: 12 amino acids, cysteine to phenylalanine. The retained sequence is limited to the CDR3, 36 bases, with the frame set at the first base. CDR1 and CDR2 are read off the germline V gene (reference sequence) as SEHNR and FQNEAQ. Set within a cohort of healthcare workers in London, UK, this nested case-control study involved weekly PCR testing of nasopharyngeal swabs along with blood sampling. Healthcare workers were recruited during the week of the UK lockdown, between 23 and 31 March 2020, and followed weekly for up to roughly 16 weeks. As concerns this clonotype: Its cognate antigen has yet to be identified. A much larger clone lies a single base off, so this may be a read error.

The receptor chain draws on TRBV7-9 and TRBJ1-1, with the D gene uncertain. The receptor was derived from an adult who was a healthcare worker with PCR-confirmed SARS-CoV-2 infection or an uninfected control (not recorded which). The sequencing input was whole blood. The DNA is TGTGCCAGCGGCTTGTTCAGCACTGAAGCTTTCTTT. It is translated as CASGLFSTEAFF.